Shown below are 19 T cell receptor beta chains from a single sample sequenced in a study of T-cell memory formation after mild COVID-19 (dated by TCRdb to about 2021). The method was 5' RACE. Reads for this sample came from an Illumina NovaSeq 6000. TCRdb's own reprocessing of the public reads used fastp at Q25 and MiXCR and kept productive beta chains. CDR3 protein duplicates are merged, each entry listing the most common genes and DNA. The sample table records a few hundred thousand distinct CDR3 sequences; 25% to 30% of these occur just once. The leading ten clones occupy about 13% of the sample. The specimen sequenced was PBMCs or a T cell subset sorted from them (not recorded which). The receptors derive from an adult woman who had mild COVID-19 (a few samples of this study predate the infection). The sample titles of this study are shuffled in the database, so cell type and time point are left out; the donor was told from shared clones.

V and J are TRBV5-1 and TRBJ2-5, with D perhaps assigned TRBD1 or TRBD2 (5 bases each). From germline, CDR1 is SGHRS and CDR2 YFSETQ. This CDR3 is 13 amino acids long. V lost 2 bases to trimming and J lost 5 bases, with 10 bases between them. The CDR3 DNA is TGCGCCAGCAGCTTTACCGGGGACGAGACCCAGTACTTC. Amino acids: CASSFTGDETQYF.

The V call is TRBV9, the J call TRBJ1-6; no reliable D call. This CDR3 region has 15 residues. Trimming stripped 0 bases from V and 7 bases from J, with 11 bases between. Germline V lookup: CDR1 SGDLS, CDR2 YYNGEE. CDR3 coding DNA: TGTGCCAGCAGCGTAGGGGTTCCCAAAAATTCACCCCTCCACTTT. Amino acids: CASSVGVPKNSPLHF.

The V and J genes are TRBV19 and TRBJ2-2; D possibly uses TRBD1 or TRBD2 (5 bases each). Trimming took off 3 bases at V and 1 base at J, with 15 bases between the two ends. Germline V gene lookup returns CDR1 LNHDA and CDR2 SQIVND (reference sequence). The length of the CDR3 is 17 residues. CDR3 in amino acids: CASSMGRLGVNTGELFF. In nucleotides, the CDR3 is TGTGCCAGTAGTATGGGTCGACTGGGGGTGAACACCGGGGAGCTGTTTTTT.

This chain uses TRBV5-1 with TRBJ2-3, with a tentative D call TRBD1 (7 bases). The V end was cut by 4 bases, the J end by 4 bases, with 16 bases between. The CDR3 spans 15 residues. Germline-derived CDR1 and CDR2 are SGHRS and YFSETQ. The CDR3 nucleotides are TGCGCCAGCAGCCATTATGGAGGGGGCGCAGATACGCAGTATTTT. Translated, it gives CASSHYGGGADTQYF.

This clonotype came up a few times. The V and J genes are TRBV5-1 and TRBJ2-7; D not certain. In germline, CDR1 is SGHRS, CDR2 YFSETQ. The V gene lost 4 bases and the J gene lost 2 bases, with 19 bases spanning the gap. The CDR3 extends over 16 amino acids. DNA of the CDR3: TGCGCCAGCAGCCCAGGTAGCAACGTAATAACCTACGAGCAGTACTTC. It is translated as CASSPGSNVITYEQYF. The full variable domain, with the rest looked up from reference TRBV5-1 and TRBJ2-7, is KAGVTQTPRYLIKTRGQQVTLSCSPISGHRSVSWYQQTPGQGLQFLFEYFSETQRNKGNFPGRFSGRQFSNSRSEMNVSTLELGDSALYLCASSPGSNVITYEQYFGPGTRLTVT.

V gene TRBV10-3 combines with J gene TRBJ1-3, with D uncertain. The germline CDR1 and CDR2 sequences are ENHRY and SYGVKD. V shed 7 bases and J shed 1 base, with 8 bases lying between them. The CDR3 extends over 13 amino acids. The CDR3 sequence is CAITSGSGNTIYF. CDR3 DNA: TGTGCCATCACTTCGGGTTCTGGAAACACCATATATTTT.

The chain joins TRBV20-1 to TRBJ1-1; D uncertain. V shed 3 bases and J shed 7 bases, with 12 bases lying between them. Germline V CDR1 and CDR2: DFQATT, SNEGSKA (reference sequence). The CDR3 extends over 12 amino acids. CDR3: CSASRMGIEAFF. The DNA for the CDR3 is TGCAGTGCTAGTAGGATGGGGATTGAAGCTTTCTTT.

This clonotype was detected many times. The chain couples TRBV7-2 to TRBJ2-5; 11 nucleotides line up with TRBD2. Germline V gene sequence: CDR1 SGHTA, CDR2 FQGNSA. Trimming cost V 0 bases and J 8 bases; bases outside gene matches: 8. This CDR3 is built from 16 residues. The CDR3 loop is CASSLARTSGSETQYF. In DNA, the CDR3 is TGTGCCAGCAGCTTAGCGCGTACTAGCGGGAGTGAAACCCAGTACTTC.

The chain recombines TRBV7-2 with TRBJ1-2; TRBD1 matches at 10 bases. The V and J ends lost 5 bases and 5 bases, in that order; junction bases with no gene match: 8. Germline loops: CDR1 SGHTA, CDR2 FQGNSA. The CDR3 totals 15 residues. CDR3 nucleotide sequence: TGTGCCAGCAGCCATGGGACAGGGGCAAAGTATGGCTACACCTTC. This sequence encodes CASSHGTGAKYGYTF.

The J gene is TRBJ1-5, the V gene TRBV2; D remains ambiguous. Trimming cost V 5 bases and J 2 bases, with 10 bases left between them. Germline CDR1 and CDR2: SNHLY and FYNNEI. This CDR3 contains 14 residues. The CDR3 DNA reads as TGTGCCAGCAGTCCTGACCGACGCAATCAGCCCCAGCATTTT. As protein: CASSPDRRNQPQHF.

The chain employs TRBV27 and TRBJ2-2, with D unresolved. Germline V gives CDR1 MNHEY, CDR2 SMNVEV (reference sequence). V shed 2 bases and J shed 7 bases, with 5 bases lying between them. The CDR3 extends over 12 amino acids. The CDR3 here is CASSLGVGELFF. In DNA, the CDR3 is TGTGCCAGCAGTTTAGGGGTCGGGGAGCTGTTTTTT.

The chain employs TRBV6-5 and TRBJ2-1, with 8 bases fitting TRBD1. The length of the CDR3 is 15 residues. Trimming at V came to 8 bases and at J to 6 bases, leaving 12 bases not matched to a gene. From germline, CDR1 is MNHEY and CDR2 SVGAGI. Here the CDR3 reads CASSPRRQGINEQFF. CDR3 sequence (DNA): TGTGCCAGCTCCCCCCGTAGACAGGGGATCAATGAGCAGTTCTTC.

This chain uses TRBV18 with TRBJ2-7, with TRBD1 matching over 7 bases. CDR1 is KGHSH and CDR2 is LQKENI in the germline V gene. This CDR3 is built from 15 residues. The V segment lost 5 bases and the J segment 3 bases; nucleotides outside the gene matches: 10. DNA for the CDR3: TGTGCCAGCTCAAGCCTCGGACAGGCATACTACGAGCAGTACTTC. Its translation is CASSSLGQAYYEQYF.

CDR3 loop: CASSPKIGSTNEKLFF. The DNA of the CDR3 is TGTGCCAGCTCACCAAAAATCGGGAGTACCAATGAAAAACTGTTTTTT. The chain employs TRBV18 and TRBJ1-4, with D hard to call. Between the trimmed V and J ends, which lost 2 bases and 5 bases, there was a span of 15 bases. The CDR3 spans 16 residues. The germline V gene has CDR1 KGHSH and CDR2 LQKENI.

The chain uses TRBV20-1 and TRBJ1-2; 9 bases are a match to TRBD1. CDR3 length: 15 residues. Germline assignment: CDR1 DFQATT and CDR2 SNEGSKA (reference sequence). Losses at the gene ends were 3 bases for V and 2 bases for J; bases not matched to a gene: 7. The CDR3 sequence: CSARAIQGANYGYTF. The CDR3 region has the DNA TGCAGTGCTAGGGCAATACAGGGGGCGAACTATGGCTACACCTTC.

V is TRBV7-9 and J is TRBJ2-5, with 9 nucleotides matching TRBD1. This CDR3 has 13 residues. V was clipped by 8 bases and J by 1 base; unmatched bases: 2. Looked up from germline, CDR1 is SEHNR and CDR2 is FQNEAQ (reference sequence). The CDR3 DNA is TGTGCCAGCGACAGGGGGGCCCAAGAGACCCAGTACTTC. Amino acids: CASDRGAQETQYF.

V gene TRBV2 combines with J gene TRBJ2-1; 7 nucleotides line up with TRBD2. Germline-derived CDR1 and CDR2 are SNHLY and FYNNEI. The trim removed 6 bases at V and 7 bases at J, leaving 12 bases unmatched. This CDR3 region has 15 residues. CDR3 in DNA: TGTGCCAGCAGCTCGCGGGAGATGATGAGAAATGAGCAGTTCTTC. Amino acid sequence: CASSSREMMRNEQFF.

The chain couples TRBV20-1 to TRBJ1-2; D gene uncertain. The CDR3 totals 10 residues. V was shortened by 3 bases and J by 7 bases, with 6 bases between the two germline ends. Germline assignment: CDR1 DFQATT and CDR2 SNEGSKA (reference sequence). CDR3 DNA sequence: TGCAGTGCTAGGCCCACTGGCTACACCTTC. Amino acid sequence: CSARPTGYTF.

This clonotype was observed a handful of times. The chain combines TRBV11-2 with TRBJ2-5; no firm D call. CDR3 length equals 14 residues. The V end was cut by 0 bases, the J end by 9 bases, with 14 bases between. Germline CDR1 is SGHAT and CDR2 is FQNNGV. In nucleotides, the CDR3 is TGTGCCAGCAGCTTAGAGAGCGTGGGTGGATCCCAGTACTTC. This translates into CASSLESVGGSQYF.